This TCR beta chain comes out of a study of neurological immune-mediated disorders. General study findings and limits: HTLV-1-associated myelopathy ranked highest for TCR clonal expansion and multiple sclerosis lowest, beneath healthy controls. There was no clinical or MRI feature that showed an association with the multiple sclerosis repertoire cluster. Private repertoires in all groups were suggested by the finding that expanded clones across subjects shared no CDR3 amino acid sequences.

The team produced cDNA through 5'RACE using 10-nucleotide random UMIs. TCRdb re-called the 5' RACE reads with MiXCR, one entry per CDR3 protein. This sample has tens of thousands of distinct CDR3 sequences; approximately 4.5% occur once, and the top ten carry just over 5.5%. Comment on this clonotype: Its antigen is as yet unknown.

This CDR3 has 13 residues. V was pared by 0 bases and J by 6 bases, with 9 bases between. Germline V gives CDR1 MNHNY, CDR2 SVGAGI (reference sequence). This receptor was obtained from a woman aged 60-75 years with multiple sclerosis. Sequencing was carried out using PBMCs. The genes are TRBV6-6 and TRBJ2-7; D remains ambiguous. The chain's CDR3 is CASSYSTGREQYF. Here the CDR3 DNA reads TGTGCCAGCAGTTACTCGACCGGACGCGAGCAGTACTTC.